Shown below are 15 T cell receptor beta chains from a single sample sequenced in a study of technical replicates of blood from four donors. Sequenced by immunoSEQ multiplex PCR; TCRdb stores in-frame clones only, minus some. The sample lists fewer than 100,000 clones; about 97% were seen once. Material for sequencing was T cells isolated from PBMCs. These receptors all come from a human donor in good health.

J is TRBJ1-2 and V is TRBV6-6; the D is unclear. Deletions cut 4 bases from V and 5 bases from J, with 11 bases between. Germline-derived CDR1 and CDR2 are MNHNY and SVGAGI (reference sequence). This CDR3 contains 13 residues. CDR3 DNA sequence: TGTGCCAGCAGTTCCCTAGGCGAGTATGGCTACACCTTC. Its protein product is CASSSLGEYGYTF.

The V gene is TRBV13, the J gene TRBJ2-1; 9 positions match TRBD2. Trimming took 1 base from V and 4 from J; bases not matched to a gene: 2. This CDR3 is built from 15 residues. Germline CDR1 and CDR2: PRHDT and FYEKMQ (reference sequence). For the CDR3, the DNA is TGTGCCAGCAGCTTAGATAGCGGGAGTTACAATGAGCAGTTCTTC. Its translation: CASSLDSGSYNEQFF.

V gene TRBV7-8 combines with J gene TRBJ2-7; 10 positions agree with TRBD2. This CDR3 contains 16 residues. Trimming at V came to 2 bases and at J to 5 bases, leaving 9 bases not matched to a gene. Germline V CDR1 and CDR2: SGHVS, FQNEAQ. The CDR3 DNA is TGTGCCAGCAGCTTATGGTCTAGCGGGAGTATCAACGAGCAGTACTTC. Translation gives CASSLWSSGSINEQYF.

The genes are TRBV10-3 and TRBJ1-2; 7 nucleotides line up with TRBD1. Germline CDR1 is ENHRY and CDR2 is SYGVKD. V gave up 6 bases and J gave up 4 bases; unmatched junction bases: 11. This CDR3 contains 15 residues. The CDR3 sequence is CAISSTGDQFYGYTF. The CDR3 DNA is TGTGCCATCAGCTCAACAGGGGACCAATTCTATGGCTACACCTTC.

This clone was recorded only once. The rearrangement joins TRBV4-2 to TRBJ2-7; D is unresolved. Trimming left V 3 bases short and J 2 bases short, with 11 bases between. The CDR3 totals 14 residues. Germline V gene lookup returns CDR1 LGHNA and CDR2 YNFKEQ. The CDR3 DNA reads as TGTGCCAGCAGCCATCGTGGCGAGGCCTACGAGCAGTACTTC. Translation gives CASSHRGEAYEQYF.

For the CDR3, the DNA is TGTGCCAGCACCCCCGGGACTAGCGGAGCTAATGAGCAGTTCTTC. This sequence encodes CASTPGTSGANEQFF. V usage is TRBV27 and J usage is TRBJ2-1; 11 bases align to TRBD2. This CDR3 is 15 amino acids long. Germline V gives CDR1 MNHEY, CDR2 SMNVEV (reference sequence). V gave up 7 bases and J gave up 7 bases; unmatched junction bases: 9.

CDR3 loop: CASSSLGGVTDTQYF. The CDR3 DNA sequence: TGTGCCAGCAGTTCCTTGGGCGGGGTCACAGATACGCAGTATTTT. V is TRBV6-5 and J is TRBJ2-3, with D perhaps matching TRBD2 (6 bases). The germline V gene has CDR1 MNHEY and CDR2 SVGAGI. V shed 4 bases and J shed 2 bases, with 13 bases lying between them. This CDR3 comprises 15 residues.

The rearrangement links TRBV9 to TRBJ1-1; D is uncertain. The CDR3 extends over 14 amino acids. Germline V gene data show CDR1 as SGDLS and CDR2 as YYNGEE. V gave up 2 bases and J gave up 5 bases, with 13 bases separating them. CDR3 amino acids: CASSVDSRGTEAFF. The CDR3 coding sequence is TGTGCCAGCAGCGTGGATAGCAGAGGAACTGAAGCTTTCTTT.

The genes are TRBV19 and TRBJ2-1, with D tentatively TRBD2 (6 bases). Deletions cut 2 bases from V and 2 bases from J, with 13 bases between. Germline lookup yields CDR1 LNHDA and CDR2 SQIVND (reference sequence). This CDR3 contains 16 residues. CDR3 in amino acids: CASSILASLTYNEQFF. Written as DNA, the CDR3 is TGTGCCAGTAGTATACTAGCGTCTTTAACCTACAATGAGCAGTTCTTC.

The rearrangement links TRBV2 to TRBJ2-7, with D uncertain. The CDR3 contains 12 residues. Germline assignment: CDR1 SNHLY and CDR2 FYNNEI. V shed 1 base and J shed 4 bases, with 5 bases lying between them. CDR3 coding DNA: TGTGCCAGCAGTGAAGTCGGTTACGAGCAGTACTTC. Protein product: CASSEVGYEQYF. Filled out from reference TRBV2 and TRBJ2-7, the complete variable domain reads EPEVTQTPSHQVTQMGQEVILRCVPISNHLYFYWYRQILGQKVEFLVSFYNNEISEKSEIFDDQFSVERPDGSNFTLKIRSTKLEDSAMYFCASSEVGYEQYFGPGTRLTVT.

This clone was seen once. The CDR3 nucleotides are TGTGCCAGCCGACCGACTACGGGATCCGAGCAGTACTTC. Translated: CASRPTTGSEQYF. The genes are TRBV19 and TRBJ2-7, with D possibly being TRBD2 (5 bases). The CDR3 extends over 13 amino acids. The V gene's germline CDR1 is LNHDA and CDR2 SQIVND (reference sequence). Trimming removed 9 bases at V and 6 bases at J, with 18 bases between.

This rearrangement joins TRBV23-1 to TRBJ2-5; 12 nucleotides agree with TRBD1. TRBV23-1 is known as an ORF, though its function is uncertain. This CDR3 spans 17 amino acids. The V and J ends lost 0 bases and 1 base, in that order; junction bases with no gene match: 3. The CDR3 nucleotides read TGCGCCAGCAGTCAATCGGGACAGGGGGCTCTCCAAGAGACCCAGTACTTC. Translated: CASSQSGQGALQETQYF.

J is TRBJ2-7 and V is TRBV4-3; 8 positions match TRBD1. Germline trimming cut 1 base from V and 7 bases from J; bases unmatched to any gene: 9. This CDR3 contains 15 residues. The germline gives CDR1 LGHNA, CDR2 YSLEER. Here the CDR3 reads CASSQAPGQVDEQYF. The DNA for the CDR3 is TGCGCCAGCAGCCAAGCCCCGGGACAGGTTGATGAGCAGTACTTC.

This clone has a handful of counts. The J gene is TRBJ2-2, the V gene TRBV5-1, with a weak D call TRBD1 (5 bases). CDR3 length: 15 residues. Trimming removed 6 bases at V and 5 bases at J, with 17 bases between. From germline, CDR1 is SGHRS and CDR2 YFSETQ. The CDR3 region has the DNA TGCGCCAGCACCAAAGGGCCAGGGCAAACCGGGGAGCTGTTTTTT. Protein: CASTKGPGQTGELFF.

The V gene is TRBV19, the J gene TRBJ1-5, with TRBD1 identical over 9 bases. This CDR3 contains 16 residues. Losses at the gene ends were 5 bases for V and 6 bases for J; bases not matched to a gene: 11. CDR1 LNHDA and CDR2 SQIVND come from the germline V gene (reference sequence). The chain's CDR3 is CASSSMGQGFFQPQHF. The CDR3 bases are TGTGCCAGTAGTTCCATGGGACAGGGCTTTTTTCAGCCCCAGCATTTT.